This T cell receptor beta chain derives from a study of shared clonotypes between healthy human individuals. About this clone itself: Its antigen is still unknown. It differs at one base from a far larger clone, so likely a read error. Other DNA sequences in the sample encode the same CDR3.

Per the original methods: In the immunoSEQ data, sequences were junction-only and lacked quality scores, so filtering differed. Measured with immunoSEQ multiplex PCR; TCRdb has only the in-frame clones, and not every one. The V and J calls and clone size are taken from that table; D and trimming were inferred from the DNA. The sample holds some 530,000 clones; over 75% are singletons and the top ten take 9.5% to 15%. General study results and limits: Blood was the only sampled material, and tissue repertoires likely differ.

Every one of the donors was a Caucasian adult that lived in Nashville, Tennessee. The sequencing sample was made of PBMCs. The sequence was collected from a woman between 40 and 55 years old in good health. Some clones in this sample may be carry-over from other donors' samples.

In DNA, the CDR3 is TGTGCCAGCAGCAGCTACCAGTTCGACACGCAGTATTTT. Translating it yields CASSSYQFDTQYF. V and J are TRBV5-4 and TRBJ2-3; D not certain. Germline V gene lookup returns CDR1 SGHNT and CDR2 YYREEE (reference sequence). This CDR3 has 13 residues. V was cut by 4 bases and J by 9 bases, with 15 bases left in between.